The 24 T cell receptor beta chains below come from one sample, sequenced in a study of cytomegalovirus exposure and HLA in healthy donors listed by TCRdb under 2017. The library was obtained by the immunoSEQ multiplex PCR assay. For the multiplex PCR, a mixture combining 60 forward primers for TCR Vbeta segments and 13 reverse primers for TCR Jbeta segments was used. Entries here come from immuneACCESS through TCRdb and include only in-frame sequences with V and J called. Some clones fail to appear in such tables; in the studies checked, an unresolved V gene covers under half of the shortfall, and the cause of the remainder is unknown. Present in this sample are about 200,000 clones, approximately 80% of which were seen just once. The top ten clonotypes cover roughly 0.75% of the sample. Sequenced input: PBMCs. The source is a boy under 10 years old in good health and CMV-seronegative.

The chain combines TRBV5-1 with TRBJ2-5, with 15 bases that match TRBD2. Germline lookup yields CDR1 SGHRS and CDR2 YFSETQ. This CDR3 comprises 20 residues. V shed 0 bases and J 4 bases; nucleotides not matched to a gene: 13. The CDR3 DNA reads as TGCGCCAGCAGCTTGGGGGTTCGGACTAGCGGGGGGGCTAAGGCAGAGACCCAGTACTTC. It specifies CASSLGVRTSGGAKAETQYF.

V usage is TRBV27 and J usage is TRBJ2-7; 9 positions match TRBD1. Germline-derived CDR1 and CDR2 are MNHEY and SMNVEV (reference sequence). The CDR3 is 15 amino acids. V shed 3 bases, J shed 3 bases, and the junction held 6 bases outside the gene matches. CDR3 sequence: CASSLAGTGIYEQYF. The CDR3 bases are TGTGCCAGCAGTTTGGCCGGGACAGGGATCTACGAGCAGTACTTC.

CDR3 nucleotide sequence: TGTGCCAGTAGTATGGGCCTAGAGCAGTACTTC. Residues: CASSMGLEQYF. The rearrangement uses TRBV19 and TRBJ2-7; D call uncertain. The CDR3 extends over 11 amino acids. CDR1 and CDR2 (germline): LNHDA, SQIVND (reference sequence). The V and J ends lost 3 bases and 7 bases respectively, with 7 bases between them.

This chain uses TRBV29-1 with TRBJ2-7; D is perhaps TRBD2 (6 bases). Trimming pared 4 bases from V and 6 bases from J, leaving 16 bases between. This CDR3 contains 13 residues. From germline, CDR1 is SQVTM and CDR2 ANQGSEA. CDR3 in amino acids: CSVGKVLGGEQYF. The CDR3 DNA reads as TGCAGCGTTGGGAAGGTTTTGGGGGGCGAGCAGTACTTC.

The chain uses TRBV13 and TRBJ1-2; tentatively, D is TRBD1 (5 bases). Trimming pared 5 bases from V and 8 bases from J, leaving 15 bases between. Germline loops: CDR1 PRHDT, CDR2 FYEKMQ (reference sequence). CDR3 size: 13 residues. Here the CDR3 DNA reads TGTGCCAGCAGCCCCGGGAGGGACTTCGGCTACACCTTC. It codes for CASSPGRDFGYTF.

The CDR3 loop reads CASSYEAGPGNQPQHF. The CDR3 bases are TGTGCCAGCAGTTACGAGGCAGGGCCGGGCAATCAGCCCCAGCATTTT. V gene TRBV7-8 combines with J gene TRBJ1-5; tentative D call: TRBD1 (5 bases). The V end lost 6 bases, the J end lost 2 bases, and 17 bases lay between the germline ends. The CDR3 sequence is 16 residues long. Germline loops: CDR1 SGHVS, CDR2 FQNEAQ.

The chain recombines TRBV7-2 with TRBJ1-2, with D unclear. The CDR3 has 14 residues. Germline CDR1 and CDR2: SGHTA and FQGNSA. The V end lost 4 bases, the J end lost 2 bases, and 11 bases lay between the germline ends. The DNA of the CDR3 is TGTGCCAGCAGCTCCTTCCGGGAAAACTATGGCTACACCTTC. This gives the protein CASSSFRENYGYTF. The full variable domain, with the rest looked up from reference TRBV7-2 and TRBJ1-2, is GAGVSQSPSNKVTEKGKDVELRCDPISGHTALYWYRQSLGQGLEFLIYFQGNSAPDKSGLPSDRFSAERTGGSVSTLTIQRTQQEDSAVYLCASSSFRENYGYTFGSGTRLTVV.

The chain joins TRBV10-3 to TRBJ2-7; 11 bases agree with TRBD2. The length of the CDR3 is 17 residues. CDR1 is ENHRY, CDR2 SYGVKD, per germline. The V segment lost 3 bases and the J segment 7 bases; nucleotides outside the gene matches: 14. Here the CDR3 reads CAISEGISGRAGGEQYF. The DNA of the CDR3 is TGTGCCATCAGTGAAGGGATTAGCGGGAGGGCCGGAGGGGAGCAGTACTTC.

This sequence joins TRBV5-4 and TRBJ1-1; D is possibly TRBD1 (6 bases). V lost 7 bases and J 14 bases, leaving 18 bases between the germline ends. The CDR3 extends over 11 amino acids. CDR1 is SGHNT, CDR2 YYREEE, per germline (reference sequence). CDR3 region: CASGGGAGWFF. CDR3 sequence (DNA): TGTGCCAGCGGAGGGGGGGCGGGGTGGTTCTTT.

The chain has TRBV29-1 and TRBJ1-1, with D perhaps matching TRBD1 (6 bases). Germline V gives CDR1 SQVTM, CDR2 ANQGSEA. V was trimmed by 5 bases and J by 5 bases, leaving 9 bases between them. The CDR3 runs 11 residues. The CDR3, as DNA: TGCAGCGTTCCCAGGGGAACTGAAGCTTTCTTT. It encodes CSVPRGTEAFF.

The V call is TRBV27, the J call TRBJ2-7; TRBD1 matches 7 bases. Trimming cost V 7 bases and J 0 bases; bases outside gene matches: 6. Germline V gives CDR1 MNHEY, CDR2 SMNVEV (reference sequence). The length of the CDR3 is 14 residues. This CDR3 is CASTRTGHSYEQYF. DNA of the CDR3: TGTGCCAGCACCAGGACAGGACACTCCTACGAGCAGTACTTC.

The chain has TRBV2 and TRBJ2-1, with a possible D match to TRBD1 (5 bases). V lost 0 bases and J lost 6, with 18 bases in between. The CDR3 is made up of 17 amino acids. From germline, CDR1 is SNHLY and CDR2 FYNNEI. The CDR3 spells CASSEALLIGAPNEQFF. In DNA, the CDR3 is TGTGCCAGCAGTGAAGCCCTGTTGATTGGGGCGCCCAATGAGCAGTTCTTC. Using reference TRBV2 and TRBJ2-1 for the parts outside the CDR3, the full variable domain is EPEVTQTPSHQVTQMGQEVILRCVPISNHLYFYWYRQILGQKVEFLVSFYNNEISEKSEIFDDQFSVERPDGSNFTLKIRSTKLEDSAMYFCASSEALLIGAPNEQFFGPGTRLTVL.

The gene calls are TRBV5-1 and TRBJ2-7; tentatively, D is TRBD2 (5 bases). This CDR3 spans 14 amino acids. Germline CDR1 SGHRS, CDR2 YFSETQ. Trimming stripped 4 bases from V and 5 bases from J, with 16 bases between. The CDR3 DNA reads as TGCGCCAGCAGCCTCCTCGGGCTGGAGGACGAGCAGTACTTC. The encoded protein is CASSLLGLEDEQYF.

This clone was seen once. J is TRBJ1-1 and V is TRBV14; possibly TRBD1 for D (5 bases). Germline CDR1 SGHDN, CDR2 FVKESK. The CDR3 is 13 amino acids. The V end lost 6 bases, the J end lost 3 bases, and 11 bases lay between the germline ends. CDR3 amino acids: CASSWGGDTEAFF. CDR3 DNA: TGTGCCAGCAGTTGGGGGGGGGACACTGAAGCTTTCTTT.

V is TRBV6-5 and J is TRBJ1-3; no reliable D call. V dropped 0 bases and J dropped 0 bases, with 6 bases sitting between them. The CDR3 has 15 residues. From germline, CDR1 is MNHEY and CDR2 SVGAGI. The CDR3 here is CASSYSRSSGNTIYF. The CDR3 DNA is TGTGCCAGCAGTTACTCGAGGAGCTCTGGAAACACCATATATTTT.

DNA for the CDR3: TGTGCCAGCAGCTCCGGGCTAGCGGGGGGGCTCTACGAGCAGTACTTC. Translating gives CASSSGLAGGLYEQYF. This chain joins TRBV7-9 and TRBJ2-7, with 12 bases lining up with TRBD2. The CDR3 is 16 amino acids. V shed 4 bases, J shed 3 bases, and the junction held 7 bases outside the gene matches. Germline V CDR1 and CDR2: SEHNR, FQNEAQ (reference sequence).

The CDR3 here is CASSIRLGSIAGDTQYF. DNA for the CDR3: TGTGCCAGTAGTATTCGGCTGGGATCCATAGCGGGAGATACGCAGTATTTT. The chain carries TRBV19 and TRBJ2-3; 7 nucleotides align to TRBD2. There are 17 residues in the CDR3. J lost 5 bases, V lost 3 bases, and 14 bases had no gene match. Germline lookup yields CDR1 LNHDA and CDR2 SQIVND (reference sequence).

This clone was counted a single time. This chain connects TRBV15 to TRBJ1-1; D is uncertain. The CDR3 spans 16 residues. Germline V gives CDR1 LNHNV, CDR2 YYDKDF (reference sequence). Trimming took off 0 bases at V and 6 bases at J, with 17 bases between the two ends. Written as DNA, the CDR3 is TGTGCCACCAGCAGAGATATTCTCGGCGGTGGTTCTGAAGCTTTCTTT. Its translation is CATSRDILGGGSEAFF. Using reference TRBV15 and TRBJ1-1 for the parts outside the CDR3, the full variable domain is DAMVIQNPRYQVTQFGKPVTLSCSQTLNHNVMYWYQQKSSQAPKLLFHYYDKDFNNEADTPDNFQSRRPNTSFCFLDIRSPGLGDTAMYLCATSRDILGGGSEAFFGQGTRLTVV.

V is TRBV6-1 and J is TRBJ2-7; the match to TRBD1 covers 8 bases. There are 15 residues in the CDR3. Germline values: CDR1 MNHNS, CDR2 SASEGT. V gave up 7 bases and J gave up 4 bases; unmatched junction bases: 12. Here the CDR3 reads CASTLDRGPVYEQYF. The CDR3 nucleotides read TGTGCCAGCACCCTAGACAGGGGCCCAGTTTACGAGCAGTACTTC.

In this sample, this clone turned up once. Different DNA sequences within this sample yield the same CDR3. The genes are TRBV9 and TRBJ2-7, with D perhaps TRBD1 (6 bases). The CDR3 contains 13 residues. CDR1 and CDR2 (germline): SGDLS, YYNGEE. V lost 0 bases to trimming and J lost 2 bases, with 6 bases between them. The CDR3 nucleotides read TGTGCCAGCAGCGTAGCAGGGGCCTACGAGCAGTACTTC. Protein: CASSVAGAYEQYF. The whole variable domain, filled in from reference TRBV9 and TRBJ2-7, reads DSGVTQTPKHLITATGQRVTLRCSPRSGDLSVYWYQQSLDQGLQFLIQYYNGEERAKGNILERFSAQQFPDLHSELNLSSLELGDSALYFCASSVAGAYEQYFGPGTRLTVT.

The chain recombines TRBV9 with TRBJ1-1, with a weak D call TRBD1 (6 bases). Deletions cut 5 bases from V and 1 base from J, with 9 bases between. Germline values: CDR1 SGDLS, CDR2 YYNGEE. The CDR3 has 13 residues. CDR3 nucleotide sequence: TGTGCCAGCAGAGGGGGGGGGAACACTGAAGCTTTCTTT. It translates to CASRGGGNTEAFF.

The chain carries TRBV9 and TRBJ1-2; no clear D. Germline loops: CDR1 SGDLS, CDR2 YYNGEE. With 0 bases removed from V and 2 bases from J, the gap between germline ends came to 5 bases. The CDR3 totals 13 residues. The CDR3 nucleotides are TGTGCCAGCAGCGTAGGGCAGAACTATGGCTACACCTTC. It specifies CASSVGQNYGYTF.

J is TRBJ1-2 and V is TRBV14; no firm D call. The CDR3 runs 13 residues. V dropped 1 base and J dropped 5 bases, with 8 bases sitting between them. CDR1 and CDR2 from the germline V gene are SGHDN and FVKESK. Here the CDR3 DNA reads TGTGCCAGCAGCCAAGTGGCGGGGTATGGCTACACCTTC. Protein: CASSQVAGYGYTF.

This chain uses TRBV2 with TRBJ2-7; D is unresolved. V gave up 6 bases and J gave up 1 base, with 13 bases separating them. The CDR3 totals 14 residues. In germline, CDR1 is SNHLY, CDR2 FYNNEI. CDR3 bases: TGTGCCAGCAGACTCCGGGTGCGGTCCTACGAGCAGTACTTC. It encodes CASRLRVRSYEQYF.